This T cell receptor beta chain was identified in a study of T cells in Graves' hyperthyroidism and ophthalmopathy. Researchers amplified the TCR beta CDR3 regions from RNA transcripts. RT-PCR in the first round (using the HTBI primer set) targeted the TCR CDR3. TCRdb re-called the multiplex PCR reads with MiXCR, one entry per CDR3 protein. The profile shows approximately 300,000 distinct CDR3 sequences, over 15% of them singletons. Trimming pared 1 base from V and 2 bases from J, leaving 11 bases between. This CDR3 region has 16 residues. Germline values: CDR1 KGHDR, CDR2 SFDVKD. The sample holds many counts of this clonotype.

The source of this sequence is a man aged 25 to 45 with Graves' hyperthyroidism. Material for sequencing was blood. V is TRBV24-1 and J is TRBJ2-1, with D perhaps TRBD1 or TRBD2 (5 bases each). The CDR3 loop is CATSDFGGWAYNEQFF. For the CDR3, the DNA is TGTGCCACCAGTGATTTTGGGGGTTGGGCCTACAATGAGCAGTTCTTC.